This entry lists 32 T cell receptor beta chains sequenced from one sample in a study of OX40 agonist ivuxolimab in advanced cancers. The table came from immunoSEQ multiplex PCR; TCRdb's copy has only in-frame clones and leaves some out. This table holds 75,000 to 100,000 clones, about four fifths found once. The material was CD4+ or CD8+ T cells sorted from blood, obtained in a trial of the OX40 agonist ivuxolimab. Every receptor here comes from an adult with an advanced solid tumor such as melanoma, head and neck, liver or kidney cancer.

The chain is built from TRBV7-2 and TRBJ2-5; D gene ambiguous. V was shortened by 1 base and J by 6 bases, with 3 bases between the two germline ends. The CDR3 contains 11 residues. Germline V lookup: CDR1 SGHTA, CDR2 FQGNSA. CDR3: CASSLDQTQYF. DNA for the CDR3: TGTGCCAGCAGCTTAGACCAGACCCAGTACTTC.

The count of this clone is one. The chain carries TRBV6-5 and TRBJ2-7, with TRBD1 identical over 7 bases. The V gene's germline CDR1 is MNHEY and CDR2 SVGAGI. V gave up 2 bases and J gave up 7 bases; unmatched junction bases: 5. The CDR3 spans 13 residues. The CDR3 loop reads CASSYRGRREQYF. The CDR3 nucleotides are TGTGCCAGCAGTTACAGGGGGCGTCGAGAGCAGTACTTC.

The J gene is TRBJ1-2, the V gene TRBV6-5, with a weak D call TRBD1 (5 bases). V gave up 0 bases and J gave up 4 bases, with 12 bases separating them. CDR1 MNHEY and CDR2 SVGAGI come from the germline V gene. The CDR3 is 15 amino acids. The CDR3 reads CASSYSVFGGYGYTF. CDR3 coding DNA: TGTGCCAGCAGTTACTCTGTATTCGGGGGCTATGGCTACACCTTC.

This clone has only one observation. This rearrangement joins TRBV5-1 to TRBJ1-2, with 9 bases fitting TRBD1. V was clipped by 0 bases and J by 4 bases; unmatched bases: 4. The CDR3 totals 15 residues. The germline gives CDR1 SGHRS, CDR2 YFSETQ. The CDR3 reads CASSLGGTGLYGYTF. The CDR3 region has the DNA TGCGCCAGCAGCTTGGGAGGGACAGGGCTCTATGGCTACACCTTC.

The J gene is TRBJ1-5, the V gene TRBV28, with D perhaps TRBD1 (5 bases). Germline CDR1 MDHEN, CDR2 SYDVKM. The CDR3 consists of 20 residues. Between the trimmed V and J ends, which lost 2 bases and 0 bases, there was a span of 23 bases. For the CDR3, the DNA is TGTGCCAGCAGTTTACGAAGGGGCCTTACCAAACCTTATAGCAATCAGCCCCAGCATTTT. Translation: CASSLRRGLTKPYSNQPQHF.

The CDR3 sequence is CASSLSSGVYEQYF. The CDR3 DNA sequence: TGTGCCAGCAGCTTATCTAGCGGGGTCTACGAGCAGTACTTC. This chain links TRBV7-2 with TRBJ2-7; 9 bases align to TRBD2. The V gene's germline CDR1 is SGHTA and CDR2 FQGNSA. J lost 3 bases, V lost 2 bases, and 2 bases had no gene match. This CDR3 is 14 amino acids long.

The V and J genes are TRBV7-2 and TRBJ1-6; D may be TRBD1 (6 bases). V lost 3 bases and J 10 bases, leaving 13 bases between the germline ends. Germline CDR1 is SGHTA and CDR2 is FQGNSA. The CDR3 spans 14 residues. Here the CDR3 DNA reads TGTGCCAGCAGCTTCCCAGGGGTAGGGTCACCCCTCCACTTT. Translated: CASSFPGVGSPLHF.

This clone was seen a single time. The chain joins TRBV5-1 to TRBJ2-2; 11 bases are a match to TRBD1. In germline, CDR1 is SGHRS, CDR2 YFSETQ. V lost 3 bases, J lost 10 bases, and 2 bases stayed unmatched. The CDR3 is 13 residues long. CDR3 residues: CASSWTGGMELFF. The DNA for the CDR3 is TGCGCCAGCAGCTGGACAGGGGGCATGGAGCTGTTTTTT.

J is TRBJ1-5 and V is TRBV7-2; a weak D match, TRBD1 (6 bases). V lost 5 bases to trimming and J lost 4 bases, with 12 bases between them. Germline loops: CDR1 SGHTA, CDR2 FQGNSA. The CDR3 has 14 residues. CDR3 residues: CASSTGTTNQPQHF. The CDR3, as DNA: TGTGCCAGCAGCACCGGGACAACTAATCAGCCCCAGCATTTT. Drawing the rest from reference TRBV7-2 and TRBJ1-5, the complete variable domain is GAGVSQSPSNKVTEKGKDVELRCDPISGHTALYWYRQSLGQGLEFLIYFQGNSAPDKSGLPSDRFSAERTGGSVSTLTIQRTQQEDSAVYLCASSTGTTNQPQHFGDGTRLSIL.

The chain combines TRBV7-2 with TRBJ1-3, with TRBD1 identical over 7 bases. The length of the CDR3 is 15 residues. Germline trimming cut 5 bases from V and 4 bases from J; bases unmatched to any gene: 8. In germline, CDR1 is SGHTA, CDR2 FQGNSA. The CDR3 coding sequence is TGTGCCAGCAGCGCGGCCGGACAGGCGGGAAACACCATATATTTT. This gives the protein CASSAAGQAGNTIYF.

The rearrangement links TRBV4-3 to TRBJ2-2, with 13 bases lining up with TRBD2. This CDR3 has 15 amino acids. Germline-derived CDR1 and CDR2 are LGHNA and YSLEER. Trimming took 4 bases from V and 6 from J; bases not matched to a gene: 2. CDR3 loop: CASSLTSGGAGELFF. CDR3 DNA: TGCGCCAGCAGCCTCACTAGCGGGGGGGCCGGGGAGCTGTTTTTT.

This rearrangement joins TRBV5-1 to TRBJ1-6; weak D call: TRBD1 (5 bases). Germline CDR1 reads SGHRS; CDR2 reads YFSETQ. With 0 bases removed from V and 8 bases from J, the gap between germline ends came to 12 bases. This CDR3 has 15 residues. In DNA, the CDR3 is TGCGCCAGCAGCTTGGGGGACGCCAGGGATTCACCCCTCCACTTT. It translates to CASSLGDARDSPLHF.

This chain joins TRBV19 and TRBJ2-1; the match to TRBD2 covers 12 bases. This CDR3 region has 17 residues. Germline V CDR1 and CDR2: LNHDA, SQIVND (reference sequence). J lost 4 bases, V lost 2 bases, and 6 bases had no gene match. The CDR3: CASSIRRLAGDYNEQFF. The CDR3 coding sequence is TGTGCCAGTAGTATAAGGAGACTAGCGGGAGATTACAATGAGCAGTTCTTC.

This chain links TRBV11-2 with TRBJ1-2; D might be TRBD1 (6 bases). The V gene's germline CDR1 is SGHAT and CDR2 FQNNGV. The CDR3 consists of 15 residues. V was clipped by 0 bases and J by 5 bases, with 13 bases between them. CDR3 bases: TGTGCCAGCAGCTTAGAACCGGGGGCAATTTATGGCTACACCTTC. It is translated as CASSLEPGAIYGYTF.

This sequence joins TRBV6-6 and TRBJ2-1; D remains unclear. CDR3 length: 12 residues. Germline-derived CDR1 and CDR2 are MNHNY and SVGAGI (reference sequence). The germline V and J ends were trimmed by 0 bases and 4 bases, with 1 base remaining between them. CDR3: CASSYSYNEQFF. The CDR3 nucleotides read TGTGCCAGCAGTTACTCGTACAATGAGCAGTTCTTC.

This clone was detected a few times. This chain connects TRBV5-4 to TRBJ2-7, with 9 bases aligning to TRBD1. Unmatched junction bases numbered 4, after V lost 1 base and J lost 5 bases. The CDR3 contains 14 residues. CDR1 is SGHNT, CDR2 YYREEE, per germline (reference sequence). The CDR3 here is CASSLRGTGNEQYF. The DNA for the CDR3 is TGTGCCAGCAGCTTGAGGGGGACAGGGAACGAGCAGTACTTC.

V and J are TRBV5-6 and TRBJ1-2; D gene unclear. This CDR3 comprises 13 residues. The V end was cut by 5 bases, the J end by 0 bases, with 8 bases between. Germline CDR1 and CDR2: SGHDT and YYEEEE. The CDR3 DNA reads as TGTGCCAGCAGGAAGGAGTCTAACTATGGCTACACCTTC. Encoded protein: CASRKESNYGYTF.

The V and J genes are TRBV5-6 and TRBJ1-1; D is perhaps TRBD1 (6 bases). Germline lookup yields CDR1 SGHDT and CDR2 YYEEEE. This CDR3 region has 16 residues. Trimming took 0 bases from V and 0 from J, leaving 12 bases between them. Here the CDR3 DNA reads TGTGCCAGCAGCTTGGGGGACACAGACTTGAACACTGAAGCTTTCTTT. Protein product: CASSLGDTDLNTEAFF.

The chain is built from TRBV7-2 and TRBJ2-3, with D unresolved. The ends were cut back, 5 bases at V and 3 bases at J, with 6 bases in the middle. The CDR3 length is 12 residues. The germline gives CDR1 SGHTA, CDR2 FQGNSA. The CDR3 sequence is CASSPMTDTQYF. The CDR3 DNA reads TGTGCCAGCAGCCCGATGACAGATACGCAGTATTTT.

The rearrangement links TRBV6-5 to TRBJ2-7; possibly TRBD2 for D (7 bases). V shed 8 bases and J shed 2 bases, with 19 bases lying between them. The V gene's germline CDR1 is MNHEY and CDR2 SVGAGI. CDR3 length: 15 residues. CDR3: CASHRGSRGAYEQYF. In DNA form, the CDR3 reads TGTGCCAGCCATAGGGGGAGCCGGGGGGCCTACGAGCAGTACTTC.

The V gene is TRBV14, the J gene TRBJ2-2; tentatively, D is TRBD2 (5 bases). This CDR3 is built from 14 residues. The V end was cut by 2 bases, the J end by 5 bases, with 9 bases between. The germline V gene encodes CDR1 SGHDN and CDR2 FVKESK. The CDR3 sequence is CASSQSRRTGELFF. Here the CDR3 DNA reads TGTGCCAGCAGCCAAAGTAGGAGGACCGGGGAGCTGTTTTTT.

This sequence joins TRBV4-1 and TRBJ2-2; maybe TRBD2 (7 bases). The germline V and J ends were trimmed by 0 bases and 1 base, with 21 bases remaining between them. The length of the CDR3 is 20 residues. Germline V gene data show CDR1 as MGHRA and CDR2 as YSYEKL. The CDR3 sequence is CASSQDQGGRGGRNTGELFF. Written as DNA, the CDR3 is TGCGCCAGCAGCCAAGATCAAGGCGGGAGAGGGGGGAGGAACACCGGGGAGCTGTTTTTT.

This clone occurred once. The chain carries TRBV7-6 and TRBJ2-1; 8 nucleotides match TRBD1. Trimming took 0 bases from V and 7 from J; bases not matched to a gene: 8. Germline values: CDR1 SGHVS, CDR2 FNYEAQ. The CDR3 length is 16 residues. The chain's CDR3 is CASSLALGQVLNEQFF. The CDR3 DNA is TGTGCCAGCAGCTTAGCGCTGGGACAGGTACTTAATGAGCAGTTCTTC.

The rearrangement links TRBV6-4 to TRBJ2-3, with 8 positions matching TRBD1. Germline trimming cut 3 bases from V and 3 bases from J; bases unmatched to any gene: 5. In germline, CDR1 is MRHNA, CDR2 SNTAGT. The CDR3 has 15 residues. The CDR3 DNA is TGTGCCAGCAGTGAAGGGGACAGGTTAACAGATACGCAGTATTTT. Its protein is CASSEGDRLTDTQYF.

The chain links TRBV5-5 to TRBJ1-5; no definite D call. Deletions cut 2 bases from V and 6 bases from J, with 12 bases between. The CDR3 is made up of 14 amino acids. CDR1 is SGHKS and CDR2 is YYEKEE in the germline V gene (reference sequence). The CDR3 spells CASSLREVFQPQHF. CDR3 sequence (DNA): TGTGCCAGCAGCTTAAGGGAGGTTTTTCAGCCCCAGCATTTT.

The chain recombines TRBV6-5 with TRBJ2-1, with no clear D. The CDR3 is 13 amino acids. In germline, CDR1 is MNHEY, CDR2 SVGAGI. The V end was cut by 3 bases, the J end by 5 bases, with 8 bases between. CDR3 loop: CASSYYYHNEQFF. In DNA form, the CDR3 reads TGTGCCAGCAGTTATTACTACCACAATGAGCAGTTCTTC.

The chain carries TRBV6-5 and TRBJ1-5, with D hard to call. Germline V gene data show CDR1 as MNHEY and CDR2 as SVGAGI. The CDR3 runs 13 residues. Trimming left V 5 bases short and J 0 bases short, with 5 bases between. This CDR3 is CASSTSSNQPQHF. As DNA, the CDR3 is TGTGCCAGCAGTACCTCTAGCAATCAGCCCCAGCATTTT.

V gene TRBV2 combines with J gene TRBJ2-3, with D perhaps matching TRBD1 or TRBD2 (6 bases each). Deletions cut 2 bases from V and 1 base from J, with 16 bases between. Germline CDR1 SNHLY, CDR2 FYNNEI. The CDR3 extends over 17 amino acids. In nucleotides, the CDR3 is TGTGCCAGCAGTGAAAGGGGGGCGAGTATCGGCACAGATACGCAGTATTTT. It encodes CASSERGASIGTDTQYF.

The gene calls are TRBV5-4 and TRBJ1-2, with D possibly being TRBD1 (6 bases). The germline V gene has CDR1 SGHNT and CDR2 YYREEE (reference sequence). This CDR3 is built from 15 residues. With 0 bases removed from V and 0 bases from J, the gap between germline ends came to 9 bases. The CDR3 DNA follows: TGTGCCAGCAGCTTGGACAGGGAATCTAACTATGGCTACACCTTC. It yields the protein CASSLDRESNYGYTF.

The gene calls are TRBV6-5 and TRBJ2-2, with TRBD1 identical over 10 bases. This CDR3 has 15 residues. With 6 bases clipped from V and 6 bases from J, the junction kept 7 bases outside the gene matches. Germline CDR1 and CDR2: MNHEY and SVGAGI. CDR3 residues: CASRPTGGMAGELFF. The CDR3 nucleotides read TGTGCCAGCAGGCCGACAGGGGGCATGGCCGGGGAGCTGTTTTTT.

The rearrangement links TRBV21-1 to TRBJ2-5; TRBD2, the table's D call, was not compared with the DNA. The J call is in doubt because the DNA end fits TRBJ2-7 better. TRBV21-1 is a documented pseudogene. The CDR3 runs to 16 residues. The CDR3 loop reads CASSKRGGTSGYEQYF. CDR3 in DNA: TGTGCCAGCAGCAAAAGGGGAGGGACTAGCGGCTACGAGCAGTACTTC.

The chain has TRBV19 and TRBJ1-2; TRBD1 aligns across 12 bases. CDR1 and CDR2 (germline): LNHDA, SQIVND (reference sequence). The CDR3 is 15 residues long. Unmatched junction bases numbered 5, after V lost 5 bases and J lost 4 bases. The CDR3 nucleotides read TGTGCCAGTAGTCGAGGGACAGGGGGCGGCTATGGCTACACCTTC. Encoded protein: CASSRGTGGGYGYTF.